Listed here is a single T cell receptor (beta chain). What it binds is unknown. This entry is derived from a study of OX40 agonist ivuxolimab in advanced cancers. On the study more broadly: In three patients, partial responses were observed, one with hepatocellular carcinoma and two with cutaneous melanoma. Study outcomes and limitations: The 0.1-3.0 mg/kg partial responders had among the lowest clonal expansion.

The repertoire was sequenced with immunoSEQ multiplex PCR; TCRdb's copy has only in-frame clones and lacks some. The data contain some 60,000 clones, over 80% of them singletons. The CDR3 loop spans 13 amino acids. V dropped 2 bases and J dropped 5 bases, with 9 bases sitting between them. Germline V gene data show CDR1 as MNHEY and CDR2 as SVGAGI. The cohort excluded patients with autoimmune disease history or systemic immunosuppression. The sequence derives from an adult with an advanced solid tumor such as melanoma, head and neck, liver or kidney cancer. The rearrangement joins TRBV6-5 to TRBJ1-2; D is ambiguous. The material sequenced was CD4+ or CD8+ T cells sorted from blood, taken in a trial of the OX40 agonist ivuxolimab. This CDR3 is CASSYGADYGYTF. The CDR3 bases are TGTGCCAGCAGTTACGGTGCGGATTATGGCTACACCTTC.